The 12 T cell receptor beta chains listed next were all sequenced from one sample in a study of CD8 T cells in Susac syndrome. When the RNA was reverse transcribed, random hexamers were used with an input of roughly 0.45 to 1 ug. TCRdb itself ran the immunoSEQ multiplex PCR reads through MiXCR, one entry per CDR3 protein. The sample contains about 120,000 distinct CDR3 sequences, about 93% of which appear only once. Material for sequencing was CD8+ T cells from PBMCs. The source of these receptors is a human donor with Susac syndrome.

The chain couples TRBV30 to TRBJ2-5, with D unresolved. The germline CDR1 and CDR2 sequences are GTSNPN and SVGIG (reference sequence). CDR3 size: 13 residues. Trimming left V 0 bases short and J 1 base short, with 6 bases between. CDR3: CAWSVRAQETQYF. CDR3 coding DNA: TGTGCCTGGAGTGTTAGAGCCCAAGAGACCCAGTACTTC.

This chain joins TRBV3-1 and TRBJ2-7, with D perhaps being TRBD1 or TRBD2 (5 bases each). The V gene lost 3 bases and the J gene lost 4 bases, with 16 bases spanning the gap. Germline V lookup: CDR1 LGHDT, CDR2 YNNKEL (reference sequence). CDR3 length equals 15 residues. CDR3 loop: CASSQPGTGIYEQYF. DNA for the CDR3: TGTGCCAGCAGCCAGCCGGGGACGGGAATATACGAGCAGTACTTC.

The chain employs TRBV19 and TRBJ2-1; TRBD2 matches 8 bases. The CDR3 has 17 amino acids. The V segment lost 0 bases and the J segment 4 bases; nucleotides outside the gene matches: 8. Germline V lookup: CDR1 LNHDA, CDR2 SQIVND (reference sequence). CDR3 protein: CASSIDLTSGPYNEQFF. In DNA, the CDR3 is TGTGCCAGTAGTATAGATCTCACTAGCGGACCATACAATGAGCAGTTCTTC.

V gene TRBV12-3 or TRBV12-4 combines with J gene TRBJ1-2; weak D call: TRBD1 (6 bases). CDR3 length: 15 amino acids. V lost 3 bases and J lost 2, with 13 bases in between. The CDR3 loop is CASSFWAGVNYGYTF. The CDR3 DNA reads as TGTGCCAGCAGTTTCTGGGCAGGGGTAAACTATGGCTACACCTTC.

A few counts support this clonotype. The V gene is TRBV6-1, the J gene TRBJ2-6; a weak D match, TRBD1 (5 bases). The CDR3 is 15 residues long. Germline-derived CDR1 and CDR2 are MNHNS and SASEGT. The V end was cut by 5 bases, the J end by 0 bases, with 8 bases between. CDR3 DNA: TGTGCCAGCAGTCCGACAGTCTCTGGGGCCAACGTCCTGACTTTC. Translated, it gives CASSPTVSGANVLTF.

This rearrangement joins TRBV7-3 to TRBJ1-1; possible D gene TRBD1, 5 bases. There are 13 residues in the CDR3. V was cut by 6 bases and J by 4 bases, with 12 bases left in between. Germline-derived CDR1 and CDR2 are SGHTA and FQGTGA. CDR3 coding DNA: TGTGCCAGCAGTCTTGACAGAAGCACTGAAGCTTTCTTT. As protein: CASSLDRSTEAFF.

The chain joins TRBV9 to TRBJ1-1; D gene unclear. V was cut by 0 bases and J by 4 bases, with 10 bases left in between. This CDR3 is 14 amino acids long. Germline V gene data show CDR1 as SGDLS and CDR2 as YYNGEE. The CDR3 is CASSVEGEGTEAFF. For the CDR3, the DNA is TGTGCCAGCAGCGTAGAAGGTGAGGGCACTGAAGCTTTCTTT.

The chain uses TRBV27 and TRBJ2-1, with 9 bases identical to TRBD1. Germline assignment: CDR1 MNHEY and CDR2 SMNVEV (reference sequence). The CDR3 totals 17 residues. V shed 6 bases, J shed 6 bases, and the junction held 15 bases outside the gene matches. The CDR3 DNA follows: TGTGCCAGCAGCTTCGACACCGGGACAGGGTTCGTCAATGAGCAGTTCTTC. It translates to CASSFDTGTGFVNEQFF.

Here the CDR3 reads CASSFEGSSYNEQFF. The DNA for the CDR3 is TGTGCCAGCAGCTTTGAAGGGAGCTCCTACAATGAGCAGTTCTTC. The J gene is TRBJ2-1, the V gene TRBV7-2; D is perhaps TRBD2 (5 bases). The CDR3 totals 15 residues. Germline assignment: CDR1 SGHTA and CDR2 FQGNSA. V shed 3 bases and J shed 0 bases, with 9 bases lying between them.

This chain connects TRBV30 to TRBJ2-1, with a possible D match to TRBD1 (6 bases). Germline V lookup: CDR1 GTSNPN, CDR2 SVGIG (reference sequence). Trimming cost V 3 bases and J 9 bases, with 15 bases left between them. This CDR3 comprises 13 residues. DNA of the CDR3: TGTGCCTGGAGACTACAGGGAATAGGTGAGCAGTTCTTC. Protein sequence: CAWRLQGIGEQFF.

This rearrangement joins TRBV9 to TRBJ1-1, with TRBD1 identical over 10 bases. The CDR3 totals 15 residues. Germline CDR1 is SGDLS and CDR2 is YYNGEE. The V segment lost 2 bases and the J segment 3 bases; nucleotides outside the gene matches: 4. The chain's CDR3 is CASSVGTGADTEAFF. The CDR3 DNA follows: TGTGCCAGCAGCGTGGGGACAGGGGCCGACACTGAAGCTTTCTTT.

This rearrangement joins TRBV29-1 to TRBJ2-7; 7 nucleotides align to TRBD1. This CDR3 has 13 amino acids. The V and J ends lost 6 bases and 2 bases, in that order; junction bases with no gene match: 7. In germline, CDR1 is SQVTM, CDR2 ANQGSEA. The DNA for the CDR3 is TGCAGCGTCCTGACAGGGAAGACCTACGAGCAGTACTTC. It encodes CSVLTGKTYEQYF.